This TCR beta chain stems from a study of T cell repertoires in aging, cancer and after chemotherapy. Germline CDR1 and CDR2: MNHEY and SVGAGI. The ends lost 4 bases at V and 0 bases at J; junction bases unmatched: 3. The CDR3 covers 15 residues. Rearranged V-D-J TRB sequences were amplified with a mixed TRB-A/B primer pool. From the multiplex PCR reads, TCRdb called clonotypes with MiXCR, one entry per CDR3 protein. The sample records some 2,000 distinct CDR3 sequences, over 20% being singletons. This clonotype is termed medium-sized. Amplification of TCR beta used genomic DNA extracted from peripheral blood.

The sample taken for sequencing was blood. The gene calls are TRBV6-5 and TRBJ2-7; 10 bases align to TRBD2. The TCR sequence derives from a human donor with a blood cancer. The CDR3 here is CASSSPSGSSYEQYF. CDR3 nucleotides: TGTGCCAGCAGTTCGCCTAGCGGGAGCTCCTACGAGCAGTACTTC.